The source of this T cell receptor beta chain is a study of cytomegalovirus exposure and HLA in healthy donors. Study information: Some 90 million unique TCRs from HLA-typed donors were held in an early data release.

The PCR had 60 Vbeta and 13 Jbeta primers. Profiling relied on immunoSEQ multiplex PCR, and the TCRdb table lists in-frame clones only, not all of them. The sample yields some 56,000 clones, around 83% seen once. The V gene lost 7 bases and the J gene lost 2 bases, with 15 bases spanning the gap. Per germline, CDR1 MNHNS and CDR2 SASEGT. This CDR3 spans 14 amino acids. The clonotype was recovered from a human donor in good health. This chain joins TRBV6-1 and TRBJ2-7; D unclear. Sample: PBMCs. In nucleotides, the CDR3 is TGTGCCAGCATCGACATCCTCGCCCCCTACGAGCAGTACTTC. Its translation is CASIDILAPYEQYF.